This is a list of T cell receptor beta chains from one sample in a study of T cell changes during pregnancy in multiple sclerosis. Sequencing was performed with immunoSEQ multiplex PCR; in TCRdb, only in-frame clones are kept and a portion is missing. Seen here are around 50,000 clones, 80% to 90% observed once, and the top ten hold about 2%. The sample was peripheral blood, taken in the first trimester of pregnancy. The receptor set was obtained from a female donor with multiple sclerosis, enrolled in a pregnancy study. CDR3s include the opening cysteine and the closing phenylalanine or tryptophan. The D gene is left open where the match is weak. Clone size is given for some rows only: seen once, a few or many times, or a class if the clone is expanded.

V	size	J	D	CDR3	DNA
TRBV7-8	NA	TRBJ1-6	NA	CASSAGTAQIRSSYNSPLHF	TGTGCCAGCAGTGCGGGAACAGCTCAGATACGGAGCTCCTATAATTCACCCCTCCACTTT
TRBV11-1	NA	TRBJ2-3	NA	CASSSEGLTDTQYF	TGTGCCAGCAGCTCGGAGGGTCTAACAGATACGCAGTATTTT
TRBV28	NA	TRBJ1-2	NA	CASSFGGNYGYTF	TGTGCCAGCAGTTTCGGGGGGAACTATGGCTACACCTTC
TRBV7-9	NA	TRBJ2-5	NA	CASSLPPSDQETQYF	TGTGCCAGCAGCCTCCCCCCTAGCGACCAAGAGACCCAGTACTTC
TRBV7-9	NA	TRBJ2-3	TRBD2	CASSLGSSGGGDTQYF	TGTGCCAGCAGCTTAGGATCTAGCGGGGGGGGAGATACGCAGTATTTT
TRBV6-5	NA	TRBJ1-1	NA	CASNNLGGDREAFF	TGTGCCAGCAACAACCTTGGGGGGGACCGTGAAGCTTTCTTT
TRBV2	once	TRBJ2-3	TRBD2	CASSLPSGYTDTQYF	TGTGCCAGCAGTTTACCTAGCGGTTACACAGATACGCAGTATTTT
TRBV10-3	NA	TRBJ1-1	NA	CAISEIDRSNTEAFF	TGTGCCATCAGTGAGATTGACAGGTCGAACACTGAAGCTTTCTTT
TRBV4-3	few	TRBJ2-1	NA	CASSPRLTGVYNEQFF	TGCGCCAGCAGCCCTAGGTTGACGGGGGTTTACAATGAGCAGTTCTTC
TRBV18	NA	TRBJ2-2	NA	CASSSQQGSKLELFF	TGTGCCAGCTCATCTCAACAGGGCTCCAAACTGGAGCTGTTTTTT
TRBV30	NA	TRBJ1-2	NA	CAWSVPRGSGGYTF	TGTGCCTGGAGTGTACCGCGCGGGAGTGGTGGCTACACCTTC
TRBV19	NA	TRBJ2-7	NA	CASSIDRRVKGGEQYF	TGTGCCAGTAGTATAGACCGCCGTGTCAAAGGGGGCGAGCAGTACTTC
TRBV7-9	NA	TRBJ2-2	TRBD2	CASSRRGSHLAGELFF	TGTGCCAGCAGCCGGCGGGGGTCCCACCTGGCCGGGGAGCTGTTTTTT
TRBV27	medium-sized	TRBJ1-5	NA	CASSLAGYSNQPQHF	TGTGCCAGCAGTTTGGCAGGGTATAGCAATCAGCCCCAGCATTTT
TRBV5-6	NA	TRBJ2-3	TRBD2	CASSSGTSGGDTQYF	TGTGCCAGCAGCAGCGGGACTAGCGGGGGAGATACGCAGTATTTT